This T cell receptor (beta chain) emerged from a study of T cells in Graves' hyperthyroidism and ophthalmopathy. This clonotype has at least ten counts. What it binds is unknown. Regarding the study as a whole: A model built on 13 V-J features separated ophthalmopathy from stable hyperthyroidism.

Amplification targeted TCR beta CDR3 regions from RNA transcripts. RT-PCR in the first round (using the HTBI primer set) targeted the TCR CDR3. TCRdb ran MiXCR on the multiplex PCR reads and lists one entry per CDR3 protein. This table holds 250,000 or so distinct CDR3 sequences, roughly 15% found once. Sample: blood. This receptor was taken from a woman in her 50s with Graves' hyperthyroidism that later progressed to Graves' ophthalmopathy.

The CDR3: CAWSDGGAKNIQYF. The DNA for the CDR3 is TGTGCCTGGTCCGATGGGGGGGCCAAAAACATTCAGTACTTC. The chain combines TRBV30 with TRBJ2-4; tentative D call: TRBD2 (6 bases). The CDR3 spans 14 residues. Trimming removed 5 bases at V and 1 base at J, with 12 bases between. Germline CDR1 and CDR2: GTSNPN and SVGIG (reference sequence).